The 17 T cell receptor beta chains below all came from one sample that was sequenced in a study of long-term antiretroviral therapy in people with HIV. An immunoSEQ assay, version v3.0, was performed at survey level. The assay was immunoSEQ multiplex PCR, and TCRdb's table has in-frame clones only and misses some. Of about 14,000 clones in the sample, 65% to 90% were seen once. The material was unsorted PBMCs, obtained 0.4 years after starting antiretroviral therapy. These receptors originate from a man aged 30 to 39 with HIV.

V usage is TRBV7-6 and J usage is TRBJ1-1; 10 nucleotides line up with TRBD1. V lost 4 bases to trimming and J lost 3 bases; unmatched junction nucleotides: 8. Germline V gene sequence: CDR1 SGHVS, CDR2 FNYEAQ. The CDR3 is 16 residues long. The CDR3 loop is CASSSKTGGADTEAFF. DNA for the CDR3: TGTGCCAGCAGCTCCAAGACAGGGGGCGCGGACACTGAAGCTTTCTTT.

The chain uses TRBV19 and TRBJ1-2; D gene uncertain. There are 15 residues in the CDR3. CDR1 is LNHDA, CDR2 SQIVND, per germline (reference sequence). The V and J ends lost 7 bases and 3 bases respectively, with 18 bases between them. CDR3 in amino acids: CASTPQALEDYGYTF. CDR3 nucleotides: TGTGCCAGTACTCCCCAAGCATTGGAGGACTATGGCTACACCTTC.

This clone showed up just once. The genes are TRBV19 and TRBJ1-5; the D gene is possibly TRBD1 (5 bases). The CDR3 is made up of 16 amino acids. CDR1 is LNHDA and CDR2 is SQIVND in the germline V gene (reference sequence). V was cut by 6 bases and J by 3 bases, with 18 bases left in between. The CDR3 is CASSLLDSRLNQPQHF. In DNA, the CDR3 is TGTGCCAGTAGCCTTCTCGACAGCCGCCTCAATCAGCCCCAGCATTTT.

The CDR3 DNA follows: TGTGCCAGCAGCTTGGGGCAAGGGACAGCTAACAATGAGCAGTTCTTC. Encoded protein: CASSLGQGTANNEQFF. V gene TRBV5-4 combines with J gene TRBJ2-1; TRBD1 matches at 7 bases. The V segment lost 0 bases and the J segment 5 bases; nucleotides outside the gene matches: 8. Germline values: CDR1 SGHNT, CDR2 YYREEE (reference sequence). This CDR3 has 16 residues.

This clone was counted only a few times. This CDR3 is CASSSTLGEQYF. The CDR3 bases are TGTGCCAGCAGTTCAACCCTTGGCGAGCAGTACTTC. This chain uses TRBV6-5 with TRBJ2-7; D remains ambiguous. Germline CDR1 and CDR2: MNHEY and SVGAGI. The CDR3 covers 12 residues. Trimming cost V 4 bases and J 6 bases, with 10 bases left between them.

This rearrangement joins TRBV5-1 to TRBJ2-5, with a possible D match to TRBD1 (8 bases). Germline values: CDR1 SGHRS, CDR2 YFSETQ. V gave up 4 bases and J gave up 4 bases, with 20 bases separating them. There are 16 residues in the CDR3. The CDR3 nucleotides read TGCGCCAGCAGCGATCCTCTCAACAGGGGGGGAGAGACCCAGTACTTC. Translation gives CASSDPLNRGGETQYF. The variable domain in full, with the rest retrieved from reference TRBV5-1 and TRBJ2-5, is KAGVTQTPRYLIKTRGQQVTLSCSPISGHRSVSWYQQTPGQGLQFLFEYFSETQRNKGNFPGRFSGRQFSNSRSEMNVSTLELGDSALYLCASSDPLNRGGETQYFGPGTRLLVL.

DNA for the CDR3: TGTGCCAGCAGCTTAGTGAGTAGCGGGAGGGCCTATGAGCAGTTCTTC. Translation: CASSLVSSGRAYEQFF. The J gene is TRBJ2-1, the V gene TRBV7-9; 11 nucleotides agree with TRBD2. Trimming removed 1 base from V and 8 bases from J; junction bases left unmatched: 7. The CDR3 runs to 16 residues. The V gene's germline CDR1 is SEHNR and CDR2 FQNEAQ (reference sequence).

The rearrangement links TRBV19 to TRBJ1-2, with TRBD1 identical over 7 bases. Per germline, CDR1 LNHDA and CDR2 SQIVND (reference sequence). CDR3 length: 14 amino acids. V gave up 2 bases and J gave up 4 bases; unmatched junction bases: 4. The CDR3 nucleotides read TGTGCCAGTAGTATACAGGGGGAATCCTATGGCTACACCTTC. Its translation is CASSIQGESYGYTF.

The rearrangement uses TRBV19 and TRBJ1-5, with TRBD1 matching over 9 bases. CDR3 length equals 17 residues. With 7 bases clipped from V and 1 base from J, the junction kept 11 bases outside the gene matches. Germline CDR1 is LNHDA and CDR2 is SQIVND (reference sequence). The CDR3 loop is CASMVDRGLDSNQPQHF. The CDR3 region has the DNA TGTGCCAGTATGGTGGACAGGGGCTTAGACAGCAATCAGCCCCAGCATTTT.

The chain couples TRBV19 to TRBJ1-2; no firm D call. Germline CDR1 and CDR2: LNHDA and SQIVND (reference sequence). CDR3 size: 14 residues. V shed 4 bases and J shed 6 bases, with 15 bases lying between them. The CDR3 sequence is CASSSRPRGDGYTF. The CDR3 region has the DNA TGTGCCAGTAGTAGCCGGCCCCGTGGAGATGGCTACACCTTC.

The CDR3: CVVQGAYGYTF. The CDR3 DNA reads TGTGTAGTACAGGGGGCCTATGGCTACACCTTC. The chain is built from TRBV28 and TRBJ1-2, with 9 bases aligning to TRBD1. Germline V CDR1 and CDR2: MDHEN, SYDVKM. The CDR3 loop spans 11 amino acids.

The chain is built from TRBV7-2 and TRBJ2-5, with 7 positions matching TRBD2. This CDR3 comprises 14 residues. V lost 2 bases, J lost 2 bases, and 2 bases stayed unmatched. From germline, CDR1 is SGHTA and CDR2 FQGNSA. The CDR3 coding sequence is TGTGCCAGCAGCTTAAGCGGGACGCAAGAGACCCAGTACTTC. It translates to CASSLSGTQETQYF.

This chain links TRBV6-1 with TRBJ2-7, with 8 positions matching TRBD1. J lost 7 bases, V lost 2 bases, and 16 bases had no gene match. Per germline, CDR1 MNHNS and CDR2 SASEGT. This CDR3 is 17 amino acids long. CDR3 sequence (DNA): TGTGCCAGCAGTGAAAACGTTCCCGGGACAGGCTTGGGGGAGCAGTACTTC. This encodes CASSENVPGTGLGEQYF.

This clone was recorded a few times. The rearrangement uses TRBV30 and TRBJ1-2; D is unclear. With 1 base removed from V and 12 bases from J, the gap between germline ends came to 12 bases. The germline V gene encodes CDR1 GTSNPN and CDR2 SVGIG (reference sequence). The CDR3 has 11 amino acids. The CDR3 DNA is TGTGCCTGGAGTGCGTCGGGGTCGCACACCTTC. Protein: CAWSASGSHTF.

The rearrangement uses TRBV27 and TRBJ2-1, with 7 positions matching TRBD1. CDR1 MNHEY and CDR2 SMNVEV come from the germline V gene (reference sequence). The CDR3 has 15 residues. Trimming took 4 bases from V and 0 from J; bases not matched to a gene: 3. The CDR3 spells CASSSRDSSYNEQFF. The DNA of the CDR3 is TGTGCCAGCAGTTCCAGGGACAGCTCCTACAATGAGCAGTTCTTC.

CDR3 amino acids: CAWDRDLGYGYTF. CDR3 DNA sequence: TGTGCCTGGGATCGGGACTTAGGGTATGGCTACACCTTC. The chain couples TRBV30 to TRBJ1-2; D might be TRBD1 (5 bases). V lost 5 bases and J 5 bases, leaving 15 bases between the germline ends. The CDR3 is made up of 13 amino acids. The germline V gene has CDR1 GTSNPN and CDR2 SVGIG (reference sequence). Looking up the rest from reference TRBV30 and TRBJ1-2 gives the full variable domain: SQTIHQWPATLVQPVGSPLSLECTVEGTSNPNLYWYRQAAGRGLQLLFYSVGIGQISSEVPQNLSASRPQDRQFILSSKKLLLSDSGFYLCAWDRDLGYGYTFGSGTRLTVV.

This chain joins TRBV5-4 and TRBJ1-2; D not certain. V was shortened by 0 bases and J by 8 bases, with 11 bases between the two germline ends. From germline, CDR1 is SGHNT and CDR2 YYREEE (reference sequence). CDR3 length: 13 amino acids. CDR3 region: CASSLDSLKGYTF. CDR3 nucleotide sequence: TGTGCCAGCAGCTTGGACAGTCTAAAGGGCTACACCTTC.